A single sample is the source of the 30 T cell receptor beta chains below, sequenced in a study of blood T cell repertoires in COVID-19. TCRdb keeps only in-frame clones here, not all; method: immunoSEQ multiplex PCR. Among 80,000 or so clones, approximately 86% were seen once, and the ten largest hold around 1.9%. Material: peripheral blood. The receptors derive from a woman in her fifties or sixties with acute or convalescent COVID-19.

The rearrangement links TRBV6-2 or TRBV6-3 to TRBJ1-2; 7 positions agree with TRBD1. V gave up 5 bases and J gave up 4 bases; unmatched junction bases: 7. This CDR3 has 14 residues. CDR1 is MNHEY, CDR2 SVGEGT, per germline. CDR3 in DNA: TGTGCCAGCAGTCAGGGGACAGTACCCTATGGCTACACCTTC. This codes for CASSQGTVPYGYTF.

The rearrangement joins TRBV12-3 or TRBV12-4 to TRBJ1-1, with no clear D. The V end was cut by 3 bases, the J end by 1 base, with 6 bases between. The CDR3 is made up of 13 amino acids. In DNA form, the CDR3 reads TGTGCCAGCAGTTTCTCGGGGAACACTGAAGCTTTCTTT. This codes for CASSFSGNTEAFF.

CDR3 nucleotides: TGCGCCAGCAGGACACCGGGACAGGGGCCTCAAGAGACCCAGTACTTC. This translates into CASRTPGQGPQETQYF. The chain couples TRBV23-1 to TRBJ2-5; 10 bases map to TRBD1. TRBV23-1 is identified as an open reading frame with a role that is uncertain. The CDR3 length is 16 residues. Trimming removed 6 bases from V and 2 bases from J; junction bases left unmatched: 9.

This chain joins TRBV5-1 and TRBJ2-2; 9 bases fit TRBD1. The CDR3 sequence is 17 residues long. The V gene's germline CDR1 is SGHRS and CDR2 YFSETQ. V was pared by 0 bases and J by 3 bases, with 6 bases of the junction left unmatched. CDR3 region: CASSLGTGVKDTGELFF. CDR3 nucleotides: TGCGCCAGCAGCTTGGGGACAGGGGTCAAGGACACCGGGGAGCTGTTTTTT.

The V and J genes are TRBV19 and TRBJ2-7; 9 bases line up with TRBD2. V lost 6 bases, J lost 3 bases, and 3 bases stayed unmatched. The germline gives CDR1 LNHDA, CDR2 SQIVND (reference sequence). This CDR3 has 13 residues. In DNA form, the CDR3 reads TGTGCCAGTAGGTCTAGCGGGAACTACGAGCAGTACTTC. As protein: CASRSSGNYEQYF.

The chain combines TRBV3-1 (or the pseudogene TRBV3-2) with TRBJ1-2, with D possibly matching TRBD1 (6 bases). The CDR3 contains 14 residues. Trimming took 4 bases from V and 7 from J, leaving 16 bases between them. Germline V gene lookup returns CDR1 LGHDT and CDR2 YNNKEL (reference sequence). The CDR3 protein is CASSPRAGVGGYTF. The CDR3 DNA sequence: TGTGCCAGCAGCCCCCGGGCAGGGGTAGGTGGCTACACCTTC.

This chain connects TRBV18 to TRBJ1-5; 7 nucleotides match TRBD1. Germline V lookup: CDR1 KGHSH, CDR2 LQKENI. With V trimmed by 6 bases and J by 4 bases, 9 bases remained unmatched. The CDR3 contains 15 residues. The CDR3: CASSPDRVGNQPQHF. In DNA form, the CDR3 reads TGTGCCAGCTCGCCTGACAGGGTGGGGAATCAGCCCCAGCATTTT.

J is TRBJ1-2 and V is TRBV6-1; D ambiguous. The CDR3 has 13 amino acids. Germline loops: CDR1 MNHNS, CDR2 SASEGT. The germline V and J ends were trimmed by 1 base and 1 base, with 4 bases remaining between them. The CDR3 nucleotides are TGTGCCAGCAGTGAAGTCCGTAACTATGGCTACACCTTC. Translated, it gives CASSEVRNYGYTF.

The gene calls are TRBV6-2 or TRBV6-3 and TRBJ2-7; TRBD2 matches at 8 bases. J gave up 7 bases and V 5 bases, and 10 bases lay outside the gene matches. Germline V CDR1 and CDR2: MNHEY, SVGEGT. This CDR3 is built from 14 residues. CDR3 residues: CASSLLAGQNEQYF. In DNA, the CDR3 is TGTGCCAGCAGTCTGCTAGCGGGCCAAAATGAGCAGTACTTC.

In its sample, this clone was seen a few times. The chain uses TRBV9 and TRBJ2-3, with TRBD1 as a possible D gene (5 bases). The germline V and J ends were trimmed by 4 bases and 2 bases, with 11 bases remaining between them. The CDR3 sequence is 14 residues long. CDR1 is SGDLS and CDR2 is YYNGEE in the germline V gene. CDR3 protein: CASSSGPATDTQYF. The CDR3 DNA reads TGTGCCAGCAGCTCAGGGCCCGCCACAGATACGCAGTATTTT.

This chain links TRBV5-1 with TRBJ1-2; TRBD1 matches at 7 bases. The J segment lost 7 bases and the V segment lost 4 bases, leaving 10 bases of the junction unmatched. Germline CDR1 is SGHRS and CDR2 is YFSETQ. This CDR3 region has 14 residues. The CDR3 region is CASSANTGVGGYTF. The DNA of the CDR3 is TGCGCCAGCAGCGCCAATACAGGGGTGGGTGGCTACACCTTC.

The chain joins TRBV11-3 to TRBJ2-1; 9 bases agree with TRBD1. Germline CDR1 and CDR2: SGHNT and YENEEA. Unmatched junction bases numbered 4, after V lost 5 bases and J lost 8 bases. The CDR3 has 13 residues. The CDR3 bases are TGTGCCAGCAGCCTGGGACAGGGCGATGAGCAGTTCTTC. The encoded protein is CASSLGQGDEQFF.

The chain combines TRBV6-1 with TRBJ2-1; perhaps TRBD1 as D (5 bases). CDR1 is MNHNS and CDR2 is SASEGT in the germline V gene. The CDR3 spans 15 residues. V lost 7 bases and J 0 bases, leaving 13 bases between the germline ends. The CDR3 coding sequence is TGTGCCAGCATCCCAGACAGCCACTCCTACAATGAGCAGTTCTTC. Translated, it gives CASIPDSHSYNEQFF.

The chain recombines TRBV10-3 with TRBJ2-1; possibly TRBD1 for D (5 bases). Germline V gene lookup returns CDR1 ENHRY and CDR2 SYGVKD. V lost 4 bases to trimming and J lost 0 bases, with 7 bases between them. The CDR3 contains 14 residues. CDR3 DNA sequence: TGTGCCATCAGTGTAGACAGCTCCTACAATGAGCAGTTCTTC. This encodes CAISVDSSYNEQFF.

This clone was picked up one time. The CDR3, as DNA: TGCGCCAGCAGTCAAGCAGGGGTGTGGGAGACCCAGTACTTC. Amino acid sequence: CASSQAGVWETQYF. The chain carries TRBV5-1 and TRBJ2-5; weak D call: TRBD1 (6 bases). Trimming took 5 bases from V and 5 from J, leaving 16 bases between them. Germline V lookup: CDR1 SGHRS, CDR2 YFSETQ. The CDR3 is made up of 14 amino acids.

The rearrangement uses TRBV6-2 or TRBV6-3 and TRBJ1-3; TRBD1 aligns across 7 bases. CDR3 length equals 16 residues. V was clipped by 2 bases and J by 0 bases; unmatched bases: 4. Germline V lookup: CDR1 MNHEY, CDR2 SVGEGT. The CDR3 loop is CASSYAGQSSGNTIYF. CDR3 DNA sequence: TGTGCCAGCAGTTACGCGGGACAGTCCTCTGGAAACACCATATATTTT.

This clone came up a few times. The chain is built from TRBV2 and TRBJ1-5; possible D gene TRBD1, 5 bases. The CDR3 is 14 residues long. Deletions cut 1 base from V and 5 bases from J, with 9 bases between. In germline, CDR1 is SNHLY, CDR2 FYNNEI. CDR3 nucleotides: TGTGCCAGCAGTGAAGGAGGCAGGGATCAGCCCCAGCATTTT. Translation gives CASSEGGRDQPQHF.

The chain couples TRBV6-1 to TRBJ1-4; unclear D gene. Germline assignment: CDR1 MNHNS and CDR2 SASEGT. V lost 1 base to trimming and J lost 10 bases, with 7 bases between them. The CDR3 loop spans 12 amino acids. The CDR3 here is CASSEDRGKLFF. CDR3 coding DNA: TGTGCCAGCAGTGAAGATCGCGGAAAACTGTTTTTT.

This clone was recorded a few times. The chain combines TRBV28 with TRBJ2-7, with D possibly being TRBD1 (6 bases). CDR1 is MDHEN and CDR2 is SYDVKM in the germline V gene. This CDR3 contains 14 residues. V dropped 6 bases and J dropped 0 bases, with 12 bases sitting between them. The DNA for the CDR3 is TGTGCCAGCAGCCCCAGGACAGACTCCTACGAGCAGTACTTC. As protein: CASSPRTDSYEQYF.

The chain employs TRBV7-9 and TRBJ1-2; weak D call: TRBD1 (5 bases). This CDR3 comprises 15 residues. The germline V and J ends were trimmed by 2 bases and 3 bases, with 13 bases remaining between them. CDR1 SEHNR and CDR2 FQNEAQ come from the germline V gene (reference sequence). The CDR3 DNA sequence: TGTGCCAGCAGCTTAACTAACAGGCCGCACTATGGCTACACCTTC. This codes for CASSLTNRPHYGYTF.

The CDR3 sequence: CASSTAYEQYF. For the CDR3, the DNA is TGTGCCAGCAGCACCGCGTACGAGCAGTACTTC. V gene TRBV5-6 combines with J gene TRBJ2-7; no firm D call. CDR1 and CDR2 from the germline V gene are SGHDT and YYEEEE. V was cut by 4 bases and J by 4 bases, with 6 bases left in between. The CDR3 has 11 amino acids.

The rearrangement joins TRBV28 to TRBJ1-3, with D perhaps TRBD1 (5 bases). Deletions cut 6 bases from V and 2 bases from J, with 11 bases between. The CDR3 has 14 amino acids. The germline CDR1 and CDR2 sequences are MDHEN and SYDVKM. The CDR3 region has the DNA TGTGCCAGCAGGGGGAAAGGGGCTGGAAACACCATATATTTT. Protein product: CASRGKGAGNTIYF. The full variable domain, rest sourced from reference TRBV28 and TRBJ1-3, is DVKVTQSSRYLVKRTGEKVFLECVQDMDHENMFWYRQDPGLGLRLIYFSYDVKMKEKGDIPEGYSVSREKKERFSLILESASTNQTSMYLCASRGKGAGNTIYFGEGSWLTVV.

The rearrangement joins TRBV14 to TRBJ2-7, with TRBD2 matching over 8 bases. J gave up 4 bases and V 1 base, and 6 bases lay outside the gene matches. Germline V gives CDR1 SGHDN, CDR2 FVKESK. The CDR3 is 15 amino acids. The CDR3 protein is CASSQGGGRWYEQYF. DNA of the CDR3: TGTGCCAGCAGCCAAGGGGGCGGGAGGTGGTACGAGCAGTACTTC.

CDR3 sequence: CASSDGQGRTGEESTDTQYF. CDR3 sequence (DNA): TGTGCCAGCAGCGACGGACAGGGTAGGACGGGAGAAGAAAGCACAGATACGCAGTATTTT. The chain combines TRBV9 with TRBJ2-3; 8 bases agree with TRBD1. The V segment lost 3 bases and the J segment 0 bases; nucleotides outside the gene matches: 18. CDR1 and CDR2 from the germline V gene are SGDLS and YYNGEE. The CDR3 has 20 amino acids.

The gene calls are TRBV9 and TRBJ1-3, with TRBD1 identical over 9 bases. The CDR3 is made up of 14 amino acids. Trimming cost V 9 bases and J 6 bases; bases outside gene matches: 10. Germline loops: CDR1 SGDLS, CDR2 YYNGEE. The CDR3, as DNA: TGTGCCACGGGACAGGGAACGGTCGAAAACACCATATATTTT. Translating gives CATGQGTVENTIYF. Variable domain in full (rest from reference TRBV9 and TRBJ1-3): DSGVTQTPKHLITATGQRVTLRCSPRSGDLSVYWYQQSLDQGLQFLIQYYNGEERAKGNILERFSAQQFPDLHSELNLSSLELGDSALYFCATGQGTVENTIYFGEGSWLTVV.

This chain connects TRBV28 to TRBJ1-6; TRBD1 matches at 9 bases. Germline V gene lookup returns CDR1 MDHEN and CDR2 SYDVKM. V shed 3 bases and J 3 bases; nucleotides not matched to a gene: 3. The CDR3 has 16 amino acids. The CDR3 sequence: CASSFRTGVYNSPLHF. The CDR3 region has the DNA TGTGCCAGCAGTTTCCGGACAGGGGTCTATAATTCACCCCTCCACTTT.

The rearrangement uses TRBV30 and TRBJ1-1; unclear D gene. The CDR3 extends over 13 amino acids. Trimming shortened V by 1 base and J by 11 bases, and 17 bases separated the two germline ends. Looked up from germline, CDR1 is GTSNPN and CDR2 is SVGIG (reference sequence). The CDR3 here is CAWSELGILGAFF. The CDR3 coding sequence is TGTGCCTGGAGTGAACTCGGGATCCTCGGTGCTTTCTTT.

This clone has just one count. This chain connects TRBV7-2 to TRBJ1-3; a possible D gene is TRBD1 (6 bases). The germline V and J ends were trimmed by 4 bases and 0 bases, with 10 bases remaining between them. Germline V CDR1 and CDR2: SGHTA, FQGNSA. There are 15 residues in the CDR3. DNA for the CDR3: TGTGCCAGCAGCTCGATAGGGGGCTCTGGAAACACCATATATTTT. This gives the protein CASSSIGGSGNTIYF.

The rearrangement links TRBV7-3 to TRBJ2-3; tentatively, D is TRBD1 (5 bases). V lost 4 bases and J lost 5, with 10 bases in between. Per germline, CDR1 SGHTA and CDR2 FQGTGA. The CDR3 loop spans 13 amino acids. The CDR3 loop reads CASSSQQGDTQYF. CDR3 coding DNA: TGTGCCAGCAGCTCTCAGCAGGGAGATACGCAGTATTTT.

The chain couples TRBV5-8 to TRBJ2-7; D uncertain. The germline V and J ends were trimmed by 6 bases and 7 bases, with 8 bases remaining between them. The CDR3 runs to 10 residues. Germline CDR1 and CDR2: SGHTS and YDEGEE. CDR3 sequence (DNA): TGTGCCAGCACCACGGTAGAGCAGTACTTC. Translated: CASTTVEQYF.